The 24 T cell receptor beta chains below all came from one sample that was sequenced in a study of blood T cells in healthy people across ages. Next came a second PCR, run for about 6 to 12 cycles, which used a sample-barcoded 5' primer along with a J-beta primer mix. TCRdb re-called the 5' RACE reads with MiXCR, one entry per CDR3 protein. The sample lists some 790,000 distinct CDR3 sequences, 25% to 35% seen once, with 17% in the top ten. The sequencing sample was made of blood. Receptor source: a woman older than 75 in good health.

The table lists this clonotype with many counts. This chain uses TRBV20-1 with TRBJ2-3, with 10 bases fitting TRBD2. The V and J ends lost 1 base and 1 base, in that order; junction bases with no gene match: 2. This CDR3 region has 15 residues. Germline V lookup: CDR1 DFQATT, CDR2 SNEGSKA (reference sequence). In DNA form, the CDR3 reads TGCAGTGCTAGAGGGCTAGCGGGGGGCACAGATACGCAGTATTTT. Encoded protein: CSARGLAGGTDTQYF.

This clonotype was counted ten times or more. The rearrangement links TRBV5-8 to TRBJ2-1; TRBD2 matches at 13 bases. The CDR3 contains 16 residues. With V trimmed by 0 bases and J by 9 bases, 6 bases remained unmatched. Germline V gene sequence: CDR1 SGHTS, CDR2 YDEGEE. CDR3 amino acids: CASSLETSGGASEQFF. Written as DNA, the CDR3 is TGTGCCAGCAGCTTGGAAACTAGCGGGGGGGCTAGTGAGCAGTTCTTC.

The rearrangement uses TRBV19 and TRBJ1-5; D is uncertain. Trimming removed 2 bases from V and 3 bases from J, with 5 bases in between. The CDR3 loop spans 13 amino acids. Germline values: CDR1 LNHDA, CDR2 SQIVND (reference sequence). CDR3 sequence (DNA): TGTGCCAGTAGTATACAGTACAATCAGCCCCAGCATTTT. It is translated as CASSIQYNQPQHF.

In the case of this clonotype: This may come from a read error, since a much larger clone is one base off. This sequence joins TRBV9 and TRBJ2-1, with 7 nucleotides matching TRBD2. With 1 base clipped from V and 5 bases from J, the junction kept 9 bases outside the gene matches. CDR3 size: 16 residues. The germline CDR1 and CDR2 sequences are SGDLS and YYNGEE. CDR3 residues: CASSVLVAGTNNEQFF. The DNA for the CDR3 is TGTGCCAGCAGCGTATTAGTAGCGGGCACAAACAATGAGCAGTTCTTC.

This clonotype was observed many times. This sequence joins TRBV7-2 and TRBJ2-7; D is unclear. In germline, CDR1 is SGHTA, CDR2 FQGNSA. Deletions cut 2 bases from V and 0 bases from J, with 11 bases between. CDR3 length: 15 residues. CDR3 sequence: CASSLNLLSSYEQYF. CDR3 nucleotide sequence: TGTGCCAGCAGCTTAAACTTACTTAGCTCCTACGAGCAGTACTTC.

This clonotype has just a few counts. This chain connects TRBV2 to TRBJ2-1; 9 bases are a match to TRBD1. Germline V CDR1 and CDR2: SNHLY, FYNNEI. CDR3 length: 13 amino acids. J was trimmed by 12 bases and V by 7 bases; bases with no gene match: 10. The CDR3 coding sequence is TGTGCCAGCAAGTCACAGGGGGCGCGGCCGCAGTTCTTC. Amino acid sequence: CASKSQGARPQFF.

The V gene is TRBV4-3, the J gene TRBJ2-1, with D unresolved. CDR3 size: 13 residues. Looked up from germline, CDR1 is LGHNA and CDR2 is YSLEER. V was shortened by 0 bases and J by 4 bases, with 4 bases between the two germline ends. The CDR3 DNA follows: TGCGCCAGCAGCCAAGATCAATACAATGAGCAGTTCTTC. This sequence encodes CASSQDQYNEQFF.

V and J are TRBV5-1 and TRBJ2-2, with 9 bases that match TRBD1. The CDR3 loop spans 15 amino acids. CDR1 is SGHRS, CDR2 YFSETQ, per germline. With V trimmed by 7 bases and J by 3 bases, 7 bases remained unmatched. CDR3 region: CASQGQGKDTGELFF. Written as DNA, the CDR3 is TGCGCCAGCCAGGGACAGGGAAAGGACACCGGGGAGCTGTTTTTT. Filled out from reference TRBV5-1 and TRBJ2-2, the complete variable domain reads KAGVTQTPRYLIKTRGQQVTLSCSPISGHRSVSWYQQTPGQGLQFLFEYFSETQRNKGNFPGRFSGRQFSNSRSEMNVSTLELGDSALYLCASQGQGKDTGELFFGEGSRLTVL.

Ten or more counts support this clonotype. This rearrangement joins TRBV9 to TRBJ2-4; D not certain. Trimming took 4 bases from V and 8 from J, leaving 10 bases between them. The CDR3 is 12 residues long. In germline, CDR1 is SGDLS, CDR2 YYNGEE. CDR3 residues: CASSSLADIQYF. The CDR3 nucleotides read TGTGCCAGCAGCTCCCTGGCTGACATTCAGTACTTC.

This clonotype was detected ten times or more. The genes are TRBV5-5 and TRBJ2-5; D might be TRBD1 or TRBD2, each matching 5 bases. The V end was cut by 3 bases, the J end by 4 bases, with 13 bases between. Germline CDR1 SGHKS, CDR2 YYEKEE (reference sequence). There are 14 residues in the CDR3. For the CDR3, the DNA is TGTGCCAGCAGCTCGGTCGAGGGGCGAGAGACCCAGTACTTC. This sequence encodes CASSSVEGRETQYF.

A word on this clonotype: An end of the junction does not agree with germline; a read error may underlie this. The chain has TRBV6-6 and TRBJ2-1, with D maybe TRBD1 (5 bases). CDR1 and CDR2 from the germline V gene are MNHNY and SVGAGI (reference sequence). The CDR3 covers 16 residues. CDR3 bases: TGCGCCAGCAGTTACTCTTCCCAGGGCAACTACAATGAGCAGTTCTTC. This sequence encodes CASSYSSQGNYNEQFF.

Notes on this clonotype: A read error may explain this, as a much larger clone is one base away. The V and J genes are TRBV20-1 and TRBJ1-2; D not certain. Germline V gene data show CDR1 as DFQATT and CDR2 as SNEGSKA (reference sequence). V gave up 1 base and J gave up 4 bases, with 7 bases separating them. This CDR3 is 12 amino acids long. The CDR3 sequence is CSARVDPYGYTF. In nucleotides, the CDR3 is TGCAGTGCTAGAGTGGATCCCTATGGCTACACCTTC.

At least ten counts were recorded for this clonotype. The chain is built from TRBV29-1 and TRBJ1-2; 7 bases are shared with TRBD1. The V gene end was trimmed by 5 bases and the J gene end by 4 bases; junction bases not matched to a gene: 4. This CDR3 has 12 residues. Germline V gene lookup returns CDR1 SQVTM and CDR2 ANQGSEA. The CDR3 reads CSVPGTVYGYTF. Written as DNA, the CDR3 is TGCAGCGTTCCCGGGACAGTCTATGGCTACACCTTC.

The rearrangement links TRBV6-4 to TRBJ2-1; 12 bases are shared with TRBD2. There are 15 residues in the CDR3. Germline CDR1 reads MRHNA; CDR2 reads SNTAGT. V shed 2 bases, J shed 4 bases, and the junction held 0 bases outside the gene matches. The CDR3 DNA reads as TGTGCCAGCAGTGACGGGACTAGCGGGTACAATGAGCAGTTCTTC. This codes for CASSDGTSGYNEQFF.

This clonotype showed up many times. The rearrangement joins TRBV7-2 to TRBJ1-2; TRBD1 aligns across 7 bases. The V segment lost 4 bases and the J segment 6 bases; nucleotides outside the gene matches: 11. Looked up from germline, CDR1 is SGHTA and CDR2 is FQGNSA. The CDR3 is 15 residues long. CDR3 bases: TGTGCCAGCAGCTCCCGGGACAGTTCCCTAGATGGCTACACCTTC. Translation: CASSSRDSSLDGYTF.

This clonotype was seen at least ten times. The CDR3 sequence: CASSVGGGSAKNIQYF. The CDR3 nucleotides are TGTGCCAGCAGCGTAGGGGGGGGCTCGGCCAAAAACATTCAGTACTTC. The chain combines TRBV9 with TRBJ2-4, with D possibly matching TRBD2 (7 bases). The CDR3 sequence is 16 residues long. Looked up from germline, CDR1 is SGDLS and CDR2 is YYNGEE. Trimming left V 0 bases short and J 1 base short, with 11 bases between.

This clonotype was recorded at least ten times. V is TRBV5-1 and J is TRBJ1-4; D uncertain. Trimming pared 0 bases from V and 2 bases from J, leaving 11 bases between. The germline V gene encodes CDR1 SGHRS and CDR2 YFSETQ. The length of the CDR3 is 16 residues. The CDR3 bases are TGCGCCAGCAGCTTGGTGGGGTTAAGGACTAATGAAAAACTGTTTTTT. It yields the protein CASSLVGLRTNEKLFF.

The table lists this clonotype with a few counts. The chain uses TRBV7-2 and TRBJ2-1, with TRBD1 identical over 7 bases. After removal of 5 bases from V and 5 bases from J, the junction contained 12 bases not matched to a gene. This CDR3 region has 16 residues. Germline V gives CDR1 SGHTA, CDR2 FQGNSA. The CDR3 bases are TGTGCCAGCAGCCACTACCGGGGACAGAGGGACAATGAGCAGTTCTTC. Protein: CASSHYRGQRDNEQFF.

This chain links TRBV7-2 with TRBJ1-5, with TRBD1 matching 7 bases. The CDR3 totals 15 residues. After removal of 1 base from V and 4 bases from J, the junction contained 4 bases not matched to a gene. CDR1 and CDR2 (germline): SGHTA, FQGNSA. CDR3 DNA: TGTGCCAGCAGCTTAGAAGGGACAGTAAATCAGCCCCAGCATTTT. Translation gives CASSLEGTVNQPQHF. The complete variable domain, with remaining parts taken from reference TRBV7-2 and TRBJ1-5, reads GAGVSQSPSNKVTEKGKDVELRCDPISGHTALYWYRQSLGQGLEFLIYFQGNSAPDKSGLPSDRFSAERTGGSVSTLTIQRTQQEDSAVYLCASSLEGTVNQPQHFGDGTRLSIL.

This clonotype appeared many times. V is TRBV18 and J is TRBJ1-1; D is ambiguous. Looked up from germline, CDR1 is KGHSH and CDR2 is LQKENI. The CDR3 consists of 13 residues. Trimming removed 0 bases at V and 1 base at J, with 3 bases between. The CDR3 DNA reads TGTGCCAGCTCACCACCGACGAACACTGAAGCTTTCTTT. Its protein is CASSPPTNTEAFF.

This clonotype was counted at least ten times. V usage is TRBV10-2 and J usage is TRBJ1-2; D unclear. From germline, CDR1 is WSHSY and CDR2 SAAADI. This CDR3 has 13 residues. V was pared by 10 bases and J by 6 bases, with 18 bases between. The CDR3 bases are TGCGCCACCCAGGACGGAACCCCCAATGGCTACACCTTC. Translation: CATQDGTPNGYTF.

The V call is TRBV20-1, the J call TRBJ2-5; 9 bases fit TRBD2. Unmatched junction bases numbered 7, after V lost 3 bases and J lost 5 bases. CDR1 and CDR2 (germline): DFQATT, SNEGSKA (reference sequence). This CDR3 spans 14 amino acids. The CDR3 is CSASDTSGRETQYF. Written as DNA, the CDR3 is TGCAGTGCTAGCGATACTAGCGGGCGGGAGACCCAGTACTTC.

Comment on this clonotype: A much more abundant neighbour one base away suggests this may be a read error. The chain uses TRBV11-2 and TRBJ2-3, with 14 nucleotides matching TRBD2. This CDR3 is built from 16 residues. Per the germline V gene, CDR1 is SGHAT and CDR2 is FQNNGV. As DNA, the CDR3 is TGTGCCGGCACCCTTCCCGGGACTAGCGGGGGCTATACGCAGGATTTT. This gives the protein CAGTLPGTSGGYTQDF.

This clonotype was counted at least ten times. The chain recombines TRBV7-2 with TRBJ2-5, with D possibly TRBD1 on 6 matching bases. This CDR3 has 15 amino acids. Looked up from germline, CDR1 is SGHTA and CDR2 is FQGNSA. Trimming shortened V by 2 bases and J by 5 bases, and 15 bases separated the two germline ends. CDR3 DNA sequence: TGTGCCAGCAGCTTAAAAGCAGGGGTGATGGAGACCCAGTACTTC. Translating it yields CASSLKAGVMETQYF. Looking up the rest from reference TRBV7-2 and TRBJ2-5 gives the full variable domain: GAGVSQSPSNKVTEKGKDVELRCDPISGHTALYWYRQSLGQGLEFLIYFQGNSAPDKSGLPSDRFSAERTGGSVSTLTIQRTQQEDSAVYLCASSLKAGVMETQYFGPGTRLLVL.